What follows describes a single T cell receptor beta chain. Its antigen remains unknown. Profiled with immunoSEQ multiplex PCR; TCRdb holds only in-frame clones, not every one. The profile shows approximately 25,000 clones, less than 95% of them singletons. This CDR3 has 14 amino acids. Germline V gene data show CDR1 as SGHTA and CDR2 as FQGNSA. V was pared by 3 bases and J by 2 bases, with 10 bases between. The data belong to a study of PD-1 blockade in classical Hodgkin lymphoma. Broader study findings: Why repertoires differed is undefined; disease activity or prior therapy possibly contributed. TCR diversity at baseline was reported to be reduced in newly diagnosed patients relative to healthy donors.

Time point meaning: newly diagnosed, previously untreated cHL patient sample. By magnetic negative selection, CD4+ T cells were purified from thawed PBMCs. What served as comparison were PBMCs in newly diagnosed, untreated classical Hodgkin lymphoma. The specimen was CD4+ T cells from blood. V gene TRBV7-2 combines with J gene TRBJ2-5; D ambiguous. The TCR comes from a human donor with classical Hodgkin lymphoma. The CDR3 loop reads CASSFSAVQETQYF. CDR3 in DNA: TGTGCCAGCAGCTTCTCGGCGGTACAAGAGACCCAGTACTTC. The full variable domain, its missing parts supplied by reference TRBV7-2 and TRBJ2-5, is GAGVSQSPSNKVTEKGKDVELRCDPISGHTALYWYRQSLGQGLEFLIYFQGNSAPDKSGLPSDRFSAERTGGSVSTLTIQRTQQEDSAVYLCASSFSAVQETQYFGPGTRLLVL.